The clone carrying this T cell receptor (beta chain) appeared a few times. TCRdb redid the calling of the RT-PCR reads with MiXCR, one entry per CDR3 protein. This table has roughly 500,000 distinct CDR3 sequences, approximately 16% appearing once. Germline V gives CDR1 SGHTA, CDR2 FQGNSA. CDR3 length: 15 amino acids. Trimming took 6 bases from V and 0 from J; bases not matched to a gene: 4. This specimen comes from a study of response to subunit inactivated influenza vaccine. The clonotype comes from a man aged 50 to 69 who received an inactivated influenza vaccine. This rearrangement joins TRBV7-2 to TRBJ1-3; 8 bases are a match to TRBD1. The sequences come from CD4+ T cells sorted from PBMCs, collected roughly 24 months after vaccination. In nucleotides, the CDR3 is TGTGCCAGCAGAAGGACAGGGAGCTCTGGAAACACCATATATTTT. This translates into CASRRTGSSGNTIYF.